These 12 T cell receptor beta chains were sequenced from one sample in a study of CD8 T cells in ankylosing spondylitis (TCRdb year 2017). Libraries were prepared through 5' RACE. The sequencing machine was an Illumina HiSeq 2500. TCRdb trimmed the raw reads at Q25, called clones with MiXCR and kept productive beta chains. Here each entry gathers all rows of one CDR3 protein and keeps the most common genes and DNA. Across this sample there are a few hundred thousand distinct CDR3 sequences, with about 20% seen only once. The ten largest account for about 17% of the sample. Their antigens are not known. The investigation overall reported the following: Blood from ankylosing spondylitis patients appeared to be characterized by a TCR beta motif composed of under 10 highly homologous amino acid variants.

The sequencing sample was made of blood, either unsorted or a sorted T cell fraction (not recorded which). The receptors derive from a male donor with ankylosing spondylitis.

The rearrangement links TRBV20-1 to TRBJ2-7, with 8 bases aligning to TRBD1. Germline V lookup: CDR1 DFQATT, CDR2 SNEGSKA (reference sequence). This CDR3 region has 13 residues. V was clipped by 3 bases and J by 3 bases; unmatched bases: 4. The CDR3 sequence is CSASGRGLYEQYF. The CDR3 DNA reads as TGCAGTGCTAGTGGCAGGGGGCTCTACGAGCAGTACTTC.

This clonotype was picked up a small number of times. The CDR3 sequence is CASSFAGDPSTDTQYF. Here the CDR3 DNA reads TGTGCCAGCAGCTTTGCGGGAGACCCTAGCACAGATACGCAGTATTTT. V gene TRBV7-6 combines with J gene TRBJ2-3; TRBD2 matches 7 bases. The CDR3 consists of 16 residues. Trimming cost V 3 bases and J 0 bases; bases outside gene matches: 6. CDR1 and CDR2 (germline): SGHVS, FNYEAQ.

The genes are TRBV29-1 and TRBJ1-5; the match to TRBD1 covers 9 bases. The length of the CDR3 is 13 residues. The trim removed 7 bases at V and 5 bases at J, leaving 6 bases unmatched. Germline V CDR1 and CDR2: SQVTM, ANQGSEA. CDR3: CSAQGAYDQPQHF. In nucleotides, the CDR3 is TGCAGCGCACAGGGGGCCTACGATCAGCCCCAGCATTTT.

The V and J genes are TRBV7-9 and TRBJ1-2, with a weak D call TRBD1 (6 bases). The CDR3 extends over 13 amino acids. Trimming stripped 5 bases from V and 4 bases from J, with 11 bases between. Per germline, CDR1 SEHNR and CDR2 FQNEAQ (reference sequence). The CDR3 nucleotides read TGTGCCAGCAGCAGAGGACAGTTCTATGGCTACACCTTC. It codes for CASSRGQFYGYTF.

This clonotype occurred a few times. The chain joins TRBV6-2 or TRBV6-3 to TRBJ2-1, with D maybe TRBD2 (6 bases). The germline gives CDR1 MNHEY, CDR2 SVGEGT. V gave up 0 bases and J gave up 0 bases, with 6 bases separating them. The CDR3 runs to 15 residues. The CDR3 bases are TGTGCCAGCAGTTACTCGGGGGGCTCCTACAATGAGCAGTTCTTC. This translates into CASSYSGGSYNEQFF.

This rearrangement joins TRBV12-3 or TRBV12-4 to TRBJ2-3, with D perhaps matching TRBD1 or TRBD2 (5 bases each). This CDR3 has 16 amino acids. Trimming took 5 bases from V and 1 from J, leaving 16 bases between them. CDR3 DNA sequence: TGTGCCAGCAGTCCCCAGGCCCGGGACGGCACAGATACGCAGTATTTT. Protein sequence: CASSPQARDGTDTQYF.

This clonotype was recorded a few times. This rearrangement joins TRBV7-8 to TRBJ2-5, with TRBD2 as a possible D gene (6 bases). Germline assignment: CDR1 SGHVS and CDR2 FQNEAQ. V lost 5 bases to trimming and J lost 2 bases, with 15 bases between them. There are 15 residues in the CDR3. The CDR3 spells CASSPTFSGQETQYF. CDR3 DNA sequence: TGTGCCAGCAGCCCTACCTTTAGCGGACAAGAGACCCAGTACTTC.

This clonotype has only a few counts. The chain joins TRBV9 to TRBJ2-1, with a possible D match to TRBD2 (6 bases). The CDR3 has 13 amino acids. Deletions cut 0 bases from V and 10 bases from J, with 11 bases between. CDR1 and CDR2 (germline): SGDLS, YYNGEE. The CDR3 DNA is TGTGCCAGCAGCGTAGGGGCCCTAGCGGAGCAGTTCTTC. Encoded protein: CASSVGALAEQFF.

This clonotype was observed a few times. The chain combines TRBV10-3 with TRBJ1-5; unclear D gene. Germline-derived CDR1 and CDR2 are ENHRY and SYGVKD. Trimming took 2 bases from V and 5 from J, leaving 7 bases between them. CDR3 size: 13 residues. CDR3 in DNA: TGTGCCATCAGTGAGCAACTTCATCAGCCCCAGCATTTT. It specifies CAISEQLHQPQHF.

The V call is TRBV5-1, the J call TRBJ1-1; D remains unclear. The V gene's germline CDR1 is SGHRS and CDR2 YFSETQ. V lost 3 bases to trimming and J lost 1 base, with 10 bases between them. There are 14 residues in the CDR3. The CDR3 DNA sequence: TGCGCCAGCAGCTCGATAAATTGGAACACTGAAGCTTTCTTT. As protein: CASSSINWNTEAFF.

This clonotype was detected only a few times. The V gene is TRBV20-1, the J gene TRBJ1-1; D is ambiguous. CDR3 length equals 17 residues. CDR1 DFQATT and CDR2 SNEGSKA come from the germline V gene (reference sequence). V lost 1 base and J lost 1, with 19 bases in between. The CDR3 loop reads CSARAWRQAGKNTEAFF. CDR3 nucleotides: TGCAGTGCTAGAGCTTGGCGGCAGGCGGGGAAGAACACTGAAGCTTTCTTT.

This clonotype was observed a handful of times. The chain is built from TRBV12-3 or TRBV12-4 and TRBJ1-1, with 8 bases identical to TRBD1. The CDR3 contains 14 residues. The ends lost 6 bases at V and 1 base at J; junction bases unmatched: 4. This chain's CDR3 is CASRETGGNTEAFF. The CDR3 bases are TGTGCCAGCAGGGAAACAGGGGGGAACACTGAAGCTTTCTTT.